This T cell receptor (beta chain) was recorded in a study of T cells in Graves' hyperthyroidism and ophthalmopathy. RNA transcripts gave rise to amplified TCR beta CDR3 regions. Primed by the HTBI set, a first-round RT-PCR was run on the TCR CDR3. TCRdb passed the multiplex PCR reads through MiXCR, listing each CDR3 protein once. The sample lists 480,000 or so distinct CDR3 sequences, about 45% occurring once. Clinical symptoms, serum thyroxine, TRAb, thyroid ultrasound and orbital computed tomography informed diagnoses. Germline V gene sequence: CDR1 SGHRS, CDR2 YFSETQ. The CDR3 runs 12 residues. Trimming removed 3 bases from V and 9 bases from J, with 12 bases in between.

The rearrangement links TRBV5-1 to TRBJ2-5, with D unresolved. Sequences were obtained from peripheral blood or thyroid tissue (not recorded which). This receptor was identified in an adult woman with Graves' disease, either hyperthyroidism or ophthalmopathy (not recorded which). CDR3 in DNA: TGCGCCAGCAGCTCTTTGACTGGGCCCCAGTACTTC. This encodes CASSSLTGPQYF.